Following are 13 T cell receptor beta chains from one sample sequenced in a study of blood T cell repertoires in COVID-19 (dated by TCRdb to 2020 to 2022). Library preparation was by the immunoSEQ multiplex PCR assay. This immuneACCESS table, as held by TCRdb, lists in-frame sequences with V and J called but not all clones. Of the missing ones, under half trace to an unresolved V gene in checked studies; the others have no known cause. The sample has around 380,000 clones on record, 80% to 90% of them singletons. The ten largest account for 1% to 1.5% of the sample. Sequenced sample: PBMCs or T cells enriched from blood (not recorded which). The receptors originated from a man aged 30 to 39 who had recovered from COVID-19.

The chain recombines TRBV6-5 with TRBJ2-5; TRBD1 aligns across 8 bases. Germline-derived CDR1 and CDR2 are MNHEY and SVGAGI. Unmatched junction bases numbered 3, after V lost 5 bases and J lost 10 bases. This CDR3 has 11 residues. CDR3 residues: CASSQGADQYF. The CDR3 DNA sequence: TGTGCCAGCAGTCAGGGGGCGGACCAGTACTTC.

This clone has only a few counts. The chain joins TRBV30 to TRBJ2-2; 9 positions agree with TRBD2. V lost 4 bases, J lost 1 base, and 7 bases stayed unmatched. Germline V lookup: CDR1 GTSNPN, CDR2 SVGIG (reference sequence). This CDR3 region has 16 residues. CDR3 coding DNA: TGTGCCTGGAAAGCGGGGGGTCCCGTGAACACCGGGGAGCTGTTTTTT. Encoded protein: CAWKAGGPVNTGELFF.

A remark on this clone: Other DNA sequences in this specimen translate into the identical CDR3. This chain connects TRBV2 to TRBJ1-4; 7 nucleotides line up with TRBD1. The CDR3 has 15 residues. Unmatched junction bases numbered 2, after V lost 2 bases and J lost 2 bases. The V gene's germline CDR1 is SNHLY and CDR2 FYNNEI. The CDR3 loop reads CASSEQGGTNEKLFF. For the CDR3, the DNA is TGTGCCAGCAGTGAACAGGGGGGCACTAATGAAAAACTGTTTTTT.

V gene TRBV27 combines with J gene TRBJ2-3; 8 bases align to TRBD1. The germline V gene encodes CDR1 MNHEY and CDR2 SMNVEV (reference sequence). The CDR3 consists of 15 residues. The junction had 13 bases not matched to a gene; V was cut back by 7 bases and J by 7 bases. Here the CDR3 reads CASTRGQGALNTQYF. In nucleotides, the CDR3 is TGTGCCAGCACAAGAGGACAGGGAGCCTTGAATACGCAGTATTTT.

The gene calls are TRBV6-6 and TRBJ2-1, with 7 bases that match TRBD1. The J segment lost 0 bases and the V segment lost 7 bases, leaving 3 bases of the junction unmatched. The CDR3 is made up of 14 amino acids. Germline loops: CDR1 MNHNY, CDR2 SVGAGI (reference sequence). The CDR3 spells CASTDRASYNEQFF. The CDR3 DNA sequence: TGTGCCAGCACCGACAGGGCCTCCTACAATGAGCAGTTCTTC.

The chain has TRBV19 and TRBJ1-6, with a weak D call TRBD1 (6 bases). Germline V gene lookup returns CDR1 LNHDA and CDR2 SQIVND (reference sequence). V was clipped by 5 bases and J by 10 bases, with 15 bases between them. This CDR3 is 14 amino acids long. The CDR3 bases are TGTGCCAGTAGTGGGGGCAGCTTCGGCTCACCCCTCCACTTT. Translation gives CASSGGSFGSPLHF.

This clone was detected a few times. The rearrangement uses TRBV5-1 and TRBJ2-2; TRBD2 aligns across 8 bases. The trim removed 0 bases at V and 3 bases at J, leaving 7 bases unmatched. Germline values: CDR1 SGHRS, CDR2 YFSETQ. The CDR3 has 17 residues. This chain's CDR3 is CASSLAGAGGYTGELFF. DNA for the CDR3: TGCGCCAGCAGCTTGGCCGGCGCGGGGGGCTACACCGGGGAGCTGTTTTTT.

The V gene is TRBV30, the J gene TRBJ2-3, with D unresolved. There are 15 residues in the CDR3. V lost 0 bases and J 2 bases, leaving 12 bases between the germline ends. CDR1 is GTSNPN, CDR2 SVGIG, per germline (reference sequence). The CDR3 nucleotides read TGTGCCTGGAGTGTACTTAGTCACCACACAGATACGCAGTATTTT. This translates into CAWSVLSHHTDTQYF.

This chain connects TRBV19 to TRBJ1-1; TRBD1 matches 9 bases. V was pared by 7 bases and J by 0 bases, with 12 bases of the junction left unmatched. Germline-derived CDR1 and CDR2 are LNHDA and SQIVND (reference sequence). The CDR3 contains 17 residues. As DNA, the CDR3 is TGTGCCAGTACCAATGGACAGGGGCTTATCGTGAACACTGAAGCTTTCTTT. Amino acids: CASTNGQGLIVNTEAFF.

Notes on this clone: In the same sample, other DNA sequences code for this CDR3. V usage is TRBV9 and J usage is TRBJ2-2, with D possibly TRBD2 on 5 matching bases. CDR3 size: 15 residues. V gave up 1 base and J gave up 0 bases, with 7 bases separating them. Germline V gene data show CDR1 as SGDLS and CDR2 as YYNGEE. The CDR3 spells CASSVTGTNTGELFF. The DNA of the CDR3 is TGTGCCAGCAGCGTAACGGGGACGAACACCGGGGAGCTGTTTTTT.

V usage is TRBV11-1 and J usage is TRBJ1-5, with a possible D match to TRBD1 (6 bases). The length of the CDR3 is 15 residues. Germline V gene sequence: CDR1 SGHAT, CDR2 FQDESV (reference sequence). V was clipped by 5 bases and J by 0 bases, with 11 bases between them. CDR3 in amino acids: CASSEGGYSNQPQHF. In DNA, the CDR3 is TGTGCCAGCAGCGAAGGGGGATATAGCAATCAGCCCCAGCATTTT.

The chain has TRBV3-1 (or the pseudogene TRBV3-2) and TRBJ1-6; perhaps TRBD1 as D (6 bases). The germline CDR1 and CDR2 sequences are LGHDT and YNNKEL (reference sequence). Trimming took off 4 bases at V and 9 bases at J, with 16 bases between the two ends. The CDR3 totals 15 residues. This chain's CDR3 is CASSPGGGVGSPLHF. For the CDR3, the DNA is TGTGCCAGCAGCCCTGGGGGGGGCGTGGGTTCACCCCTCCACTTT.

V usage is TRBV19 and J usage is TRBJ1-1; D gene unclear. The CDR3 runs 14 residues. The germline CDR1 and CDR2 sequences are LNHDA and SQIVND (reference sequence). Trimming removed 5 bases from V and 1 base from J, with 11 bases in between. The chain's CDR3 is CASSPQMANTEAFF. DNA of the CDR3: TGTGCCAGTAGTCCCCAGATGGCGAACACTGAAGCTTTCTTT.